These 30 T cell receptor beta chains share one sample of origin, sequenced in a study of memory CD4+ T cells and cytomegalovirus serostatus. The data were produced by immunoSEQ multiplex PCR, yet TCRdb's version contains in-frame clones alone and is incomplete. Of 54,000 or so clones in the sample, roughly 77% were seen once. Single viable CD3+CD4+CD8-CD45RO+ cells were sorted as the memory CD4+ T cells. The sequenced sample was memory CD4+ T cells from blood. These receptors originate from an adult in good health and CMV-seronegative.

This rearrangement joins TRBV27 to TRBJ1-2; D possibly corresponds to TRBD1 (6 bases). Germline values: CDR1 MNHEY, CDR2 SMNVEV (reference sequence). The CDR3 consists of 14 residues. The V end lost 6 bases, the J end lost 4 bases, and 15 bases lay between the germline ends. The CDR3 spells CASRPGVGSYGYTF. As DNA, the CDR3 is TGTGCCAGCAGGCCAGGGGTTGGAAGCTATGGCTACACCTTC.

The genes are TRBV6-1 and TRBJ2-7; possible D gene TRBD2, 5 bases. Trimming removed 6 bases from V and 3 bases from J, with 15 bases in between. The germline V gene encodes CDR1 MNHNS and CDR2 SASEGT. The CDR3 runs to 14 residues. The CDR3 region is CASRQIGGDYEQYF. Written as DNA, the CDR3 is TGTGCCAGCAGGCAGATAGGAGGAGACTACGAGCAGTACTTC.

The chain couples TRBV7-9 to TRBJ2-2, with 9 bases identical to TRBD1. Germline values: CDR1 SEHNR, CDR2 FQNEAQ (reference sequence). There are 16 residues in the CDR3. The J segment lost 8 bases and the V segment lost 1 base, leaving 8 bases of the junction unmatched. CDR3 in DNA: TGTGCCAGCAGCTTAGGAACAGGGGGCGCATCTGGGGAGCTGTTTTTT. Protein product: CASSLGTGGASGELFF.

This clone has just a few counts. This rearrangement joins TRBV11-3 to TRBJ2-7, with a possible D match to TRBD2 (6 bases). From germline, CDR1 is SGHNT and CDR2 YENEEA. The V and J ends lost 1 base and 3 bases respectively, with 13 bases between them. The CDR3 is 15 residues long. CDR3 sequence reads: CASSLGSSDHYEQYF. In nucleotides, the CDR3 is TGTGCCAGCAGCTTAGGGTCTAGCGACCACTACGAGCAGTACTTC.

This clone appeared a single time. This chain joins TRBV4-3 and TRBJ2-5; D may be TRBD2 (5 bases). The germline V and J ends were trimmed by 2 bases and 7 bases, with 8 bases remaining between them. This CDR3 has 12 residues. In germline, CDR1 is LGHNA, CDR2 YSLEER. CDR3 amino acids: CASSQLGGTQYF. The CDR3 DNA reads as TGCGCCAGCAGCCAATTAGGAGGGACCCAGTACTTC.

The V gene is TRBV5-4, the J gene TRBJ1-1; TRBD1 aligns across 7 bases. The germline gives CDR1 SGHNT, CDR2 YYREEE (reference sequence). V gave up 4 bases and J gave up 6 bases; unmatched junction bases: 9. The CDR3 has 14 amino acids. The CDR3 loop reads CASSRKQGTAEAFF. The CDR3, as DNA: TGTGCCAGCAGCCGAAAACAGGGGACCGCTGAAGCTTTCTTT.

The J gene is TRBJ2-3, the V gene TRBV30; D remains unclear. There are 11 residues in the CDR3. The V gene's germline CDR1 is GTSNPN and CDR2 SVGIG (reference sequence). The V and J ends lost 5 bases and 1 base respectively, with 4 bases between them. The CDR3: CAWERTDTQYF. For the CDR3, the DNA is TGTGCCTGGGAACGCACAGATACGCAGTATTTT.

The gene calls are TRBV5-4 and TRBJ1-1; D not certain. Per the germline V gene, CDR1 is SGHNT and CDR2 is YYREEE (reference sequence). The CDR3 is 12 residues long. With 2 bases removed from V and 3 bases from J, the gap between germline ends came to 5 bases. CDR3 nucleotide sequence: TGTGCCAGCAGCTTAGGGTACACTGAAGCTTTCTTT. Translated: CASSLGYTEAFF.

The chain carries TRBV5-1 and TRBJ2-1; D is unresolved. CDR3 length: 15 amino acids. V dropped 0 bases and J dropped 4 bases, with 11 bases sitting between them. CDR1 and CDR2 (germline): SGHRS, YFSETQ. The CDR3 DNA sequence: TGCGCCAGCAGCTTGGGAGATCAACCATACAATGAGCAGTTCTTC. It codes for CASSLGDQPYNEQFF.

This sequence joins TRBV5-1 and TRBJ1-2; D not resolved. Germline V gene lookup returns CDR1 SGHRS and CDR2 YFSETQ. The V gene lost 0 bases and the J gene lost 0 bases, with 12 bases spanning the gap. This CDR3 is 16 amino acids long. The CDR3: CASSLDPAASNYGYTF. The CDR3 DNA is TGCGCCAGCAGCTTGGATCCGGCCGCCTCTAACTATGGCTACACCTTC.

The CDR3 loop reads CASSPGMNYGYTF. The CDR3 bases are TGTGCCAGCAGTCCGGGCATGAACTATGGCTACACCTTC. The V call is TRBV6-6, the J call TRBJ1-2, with D hard to call. The CDR3 consists of 13 residues. CDR1 MNHNY and CDR2 SVGAGI come from the germline V gene (reference sequence). Trimming took 5 bases from V and 2 from J, leaving 9 bases between them.

The chain links TRBV6-5 to TRBJ1-1; D gene ambiguous. V was cut by 8 bases and J by 4 bases, with 8 bases left in between. CDR1 MNHEY and CDR2 SVGAGI come from the germline V gene. The CDR3 has 11 amino acids. The CDR3 reads CASSWGTEAFF. The CDR3, as DNA: TGTGCCAGCTCCTGGGGCACTGAAGCTTTCTTT.

The V gene is TRBV12-5, the J gene TRBJ2-3, with TRBD1 matching 7 bases. In germline, CDR1 is LGHNT, CDR2 FRNRAP. Trimming took 1 base from V and 2 from J; bases not matched to a gene: 6. The CDR3 runs to 16 residues. CDR3 bases: TGTGCTAGTGGTTTGGGGTACAGGGGCAACACAGATACGCAGTATTTT. Translation: CASGLGYRGNTDTQYF.

The table lists this clone with a few counts. The genes are TRBV7-6 and TRBJ2-1, with D perhaps TRBD1 or TRBD2 (5 bases each). V was trimmed by 5 bases and J by 8 bases, leaving 19 bases between them. Germline-derived CDR1 and CDR2 are SGHVS and FNYEAQ. The CDR3 runs to 15 residues. The CDR3 DNA sequence: TGTGCCAGCAGCGTTGGGACGGGTGAGAGGTATGAGCAGTTCTTC. Translating gives CASSVGTGERYEQFF.

The rearrangement uses TRBV10-3 and TRBJ1-2; 8 bases match TRBD1. V was clipped by 10 bases and J by 4 bases; unmatched bases: 8. CDR1 and CDR2 (germline): ENHRY, SYGVKD. CDR3 length: 13 residues. CDR3 nucleotide sequence: TGTGCCACCTCAGACAGGGGTAGCTATGGCTACACCTTC. Translating gives CATSDRGSYGYTF.

The chain recombines TRBV18 with TRBJ1-1; D gene unclear. The CDR3 extends over 14 amino acids. Looked up from germline, CDR1 is KGHSH and CDR2 is LQKENI. With 3 bases removed from V and 1 base from J, the gap between germline ends came to 9 bases. In DNA form, the CDR3 reads TGTGCCAGCTCACCGGACTCTAAGAACACTGAAGCTTTCTTT. This gives the protein CASSPDSKNTEAFF.

This chain uses TRBV7-9 with TRBJ1-5; TRBD1 might be the D (6 bases). The germline V gene encodes CDR1 SEHNR and CDR2 FQNEAQ (reference sequence). The CDR3 extends over 15 amino acids. V was cut by 2 bases and J by 4 bases, with 12 bases left in between. DNA for the CDR3: TGTGCCAGCAGCTTACAGGGGCTGGGAAATCAGCCCCAGCATTTT. Its protein product is CASSLQGLGNQPQHF.

This clone was detected once. The V and J genes are TRBV12-5 and TRBJ2-3, with 7 bases matching TRBD2. Germline V gene data show CDR1 as LGHNT and CDR2 as FRNRAP. V was pared by 1 base and J by 0 bases, with 10 bases of the junction left unmatched. This CDR3 is 18 amino acids long. This CDR3 is CASGLALGSGGSTDTQYF. Written as DNA, the CDR3 is TGTGCTAGTGGTTTGGCCTTAGGCTCGGGAGGTAGCACAGATACGCAGTATTTT.

The chain joins TRBV7-2 to TRBJ2-3, with 7 positions matching TRBD1. This CDR3 has 15 amino acids. Germline V gives CDR1 SGHTA, CDR2 FQGNSA. Losses at the gene ends were 4 bases for V and 1 base for J; bases not matched to a gene: 5. The CDR3 DNA is TGTGCCAGCAGCTCCTCAAGGGGGCGCACAGATACGCAGTATTTT. As protein: CASSSSRGRTDTQYF.

This clone has only a few counts. The gene calls are TRBV5-8 and TRBJ1-2; D might be TRBD1 (5 bases). V was trimmed by 0 bases and J by 8 bases, leaving 14 bases between them. CDR3 size: 14 residues. CDR1 and CDR2 from the germline V gene are SGHTS and YDEGEE. The CDR3 nucleotides are TGTGCCAGCAGCTTGGGTGGGACCTACGGGGGCTACACCTTC. This encodes CASSLGGTYGGYTF.

V is TRBV5-1 and J is TRBJ2-7, with 11 bases fitting TRBD1. V shed 0 bases, J shed 5 bases, and the junction held 13 bases outside the gene matches. CDR1 SGHRS and CDR2 YFSETQ come from the germline V gene. The CDR3 runs to 18 residues. DNA for the CDR3: TGCGCCAGCAGCTTGGCTACCTTCACCGGGACAGGGGGGGACGAGCAGTACTTC. This sequence encodes CASSLATFTGTGGDEQYF. The full variable domain, in which reference TRBV5-1 and TRBJ2-7 provide the parts outside the CDR3, is KAGVTQTPRYLIKTRGQQVTLSCSPISGHRSVSWYQQTPGQGLQFLFEYFSETQRNKGNFPGRFSGRQFSNSRSEMNVSTLELGDSALYLCASSLATFTGTGGDEQYFGPGTRLTVT.

The chain combines TRBV6-5 with TRBJ2-7; TRBD1 aligns across 8 bases. The V and J ends lost 4 bases and 0 bases, in that order; junction bases with no gene match: 8. This CDR3 is built from 16 residues. Germline V gene data show CDR1 as MNHEY and CDR2 as SVGAGI. In nucleotides, the CDR3 is TGTGCCAGCAGTTTTACCGGGACAGGCTTCTCCTACGAGCAGTACTTC. The encoded protein is CASSFTGTGFSYEQYF.

The chain joins TRBV28 to TRBJ1-1; 7 bases map to TRBD1. The germline V gene encodes CDR1 MDHEN and CDR2 SYDVKM. This CDR3 has 14 amino acids. The V segment lost 5 bases and the J segment 5 bases; nucleotides outside the gene matches: 8. CDR3 sequence reads: CASSRDRVKTEAFF. The CDR3 DNA is TGTGCCAGCAGTCGCGACAGGGTTAAGACTGAAGCTTTCTTT.

This clone appeared once. V gene TRBV21-1 combines with J gene TRBJ1-2. TRBV21-1 is listed as a pseudogene. The CDR3 has 14 residues. The CDR3: CASSKEPKIYGYTF. The CDR3 nucleotides read TGTGCCAGCAGCAAAGAACCGAAGATCTATGGCTACACCTTC.

The gene calls are TRBV5-4 and TRBJ2-5; TRBD2 agrees at 11 bases. Losses at the gene ends were 2 bases for V and 3 bases for J; bases not matched to a gene: 3. This CDR3 spans 15 amino acids. Germline V gives CDR1 SGHNT, CDR2 YYREEE (reference sequence). The CDR3 is CASSLKLAGEETQYF. The CDR3 nucleotides are TGTGCCAGCAGCTTAAAACTAGCGGGAGAAGAGACCCAGTACTTC.

The chain links TRBV28 to TRBJ1-2, with D unclear. Per the germline V gene, CDR1 is MDHEN and CDR2 is SYDVKM. The CDR3 covers 12 residues. The V end lost 2 bases, the J end lost 4 bases, and 5 bases lay between the germline ends. In DNA form, the CDR3 reads TGTGCCAGCAGTTTAAGACGCTATGGCTACACCTTC. This sequence encodes CASSLRRYGYTF.

The chain links TRBV28 to TRBJ1-1; no clear D. V lost 8 bases, J lost 2 bases, and 9 bases lay in between. CDR3 length: 12 amino acids. Germline-derived CDR1 and CDR2 are MDHEN and SYDVKM. Here the CDR3 reads CASCTANTEAFF. The CDR3 nucleotides are TGTGCCAGCTGCACAGCCAACACTGAAGCTTTCTTT.

The CDR3 DNA reads as TGTGCCTGGAGTCCCCCGGGGCTAGCGAAGCTCACAGATACGCAGTATTTT. This sequence encodes CAWSPPGLAKLTDTQYF. The chain combines TRBV30 with TRBJ2-3; tentatively, D is TRBD2 (6 bases). Germline values: CDR1 GTSNPN, CDR2 SVGIG (reference sequence). This CDR3 contains 17 residues. Trimming stripped 2 bases from V and 2 bases from J, with 20 bases between.

This clone was found a few times. This chain uses TRBV14 with TRBJ2-3; D unresolved. V was cut by 3 bases and J by 5 bases, with 15 bases left in between. Per the germline V gene, CDR1 is SGHDN and CDR2 is FVKESK. The CDR3 extends over 15 amino acids. CDR3 amino acids: CASSQGSLRRDTQYF. CDR3 in DNA: TGTGCCAGCAGCCAGGGTTCCCTACGAAGAGATACGCAGTATTTT.

This clone has just one count. The chain couples TRBV20-1 to TRBJ2-1; D is possibly TRBD2 (6 bases). This CDR3 has 10 residues. Trimming cost V 6 bases and J 8 bases, with 8 bases left between them. Germline CDR1 and CDR2: DFQATT and SNEGSKA (reference sequence). CDR3 sequence reads: CSAGSYEQFF. DNA of the CDR3: TGCAGTGCCGGGAGCTATGAGCAGTTCTTC.